The next 2 T cell receptor beta chains were all read from a single sample in a study of beta chain features in type 1 diabetes. Sequenced material consisted of expressed TCRB transcripts (all of the isolated RNA was reverse transcribed). TCRdb's copy holds only in-frame clones and misses some; the assay was immunoSEQ multiplex PCR. In the table there are under 800,000 clones, about 16% of which are singletons. Sequencing input: naive CD4+ T cells from blood. The receptors here all came from a man between 18 and 35 years old in good health.

This sequence joins TRBV25-1 and TRBJ1-4; no firm D call. Germline-derived CDR1 and CDR2 are MGHDK and SYGVNS. V lost 2 bases and J lost 5, with 12 bases in between. CDR3 length: 15 residues. The CDR3 DNA is TGTGCCAGCAGTGAACCAAGCAGGTGGAATGAAAAACTGTTTTTT. It encodes CASSEPSRWNEKLFF.

The genes are TRBV18 and TRBJ1-6; D perhaps matches TRBD1 (5 bases). Germline V lookup: CDR1 KGHSH, CDR2 LQKENI. Trimming stripped 1 base from V and 8 bases from J, with 15 bases between. This CDR3 comprises 16 residues. In nucleotides, the CDR3 is TGTGCCAGCTCACCACGGGACTCAGGAGCCCATTCACCCCTCCACTTT. Translation gives CASSPRDSGAHSPLHF.